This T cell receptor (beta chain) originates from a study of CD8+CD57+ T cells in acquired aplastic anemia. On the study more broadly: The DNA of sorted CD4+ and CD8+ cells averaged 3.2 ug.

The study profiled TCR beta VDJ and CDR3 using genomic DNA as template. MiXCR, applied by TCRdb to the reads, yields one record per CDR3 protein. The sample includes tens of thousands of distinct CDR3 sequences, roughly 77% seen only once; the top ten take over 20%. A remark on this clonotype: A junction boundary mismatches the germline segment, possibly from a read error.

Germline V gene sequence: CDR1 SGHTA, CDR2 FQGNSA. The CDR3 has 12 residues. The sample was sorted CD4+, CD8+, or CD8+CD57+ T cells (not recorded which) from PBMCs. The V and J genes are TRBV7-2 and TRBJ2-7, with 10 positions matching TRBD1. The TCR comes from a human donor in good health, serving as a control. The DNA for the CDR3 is TGTGCCAGCCGGGACAGGGGCTACGGGCAGTACTTC. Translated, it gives CASRDRGYGQYF.